Each of the 5 T cell receptor beta chains below was sequenced from the same sample in a study of shared clonotypes between healthy human individuals. TCRdb's table, derived via immunoSEQ multiplex PCR, lists solely in-frame clones and lacks some. Of over 1.5 million clones in the sample, 98% are singletons; the top ten hold less than 0.55%. The specimen was naive CD4+ T cells sorted from blood. Subset given: CD45RA+ positively selected. These receptors all stem from a man aged 25 to 40 in good health.

V is TRBV28 and J is TRBJ2-1; D is ambiguous. CDR1 and CDR2 from the germline V gene are MDHEN and SYDVKM. V was cut by 6 bases and J by 3 bases, with 12 bases left in between. The CDR3 length is 14 residues. The CDR3 DNA follows: TGTGCCAGCAGCGAGCAGCCCGTCTACAATGAGCAGTTCTTC. Translated: CASSEQPVYNEQFF.

V usage is TRBV10-3 and J usage is TRBJ2-5; D uncertain. CDR1 is ENHRY, CDR2 SYGVKD, per germline. The CDR3 loop spans 13 amino acids. Trimming took 0 bases from V and 1 from J, leaving 3 bases between them. The CDR3 sequence: CAISESVQETQYF. The CDR3, as DNA: TGTGCCATCAGTGAGTCGGTCCAAGAGACCCAGTACTTC.

V usage is TRBV5-1 and J usage is TRBJ2-3, with 8 bases identical to TRBD1. Germline trimming cut 0 bases from V and 4 bases from J; bases unmatched to any gene: 4. Looked up from germline, CDR1 is SGHRS and CDR2 is YFSETQ. CDR3 length equals 15 residues. CDR3 residues: CASSLAAGGADTQYF. CDR3 nucleotides: TGCGCCAGCAGCTTGGCGGCAGGGGGCGCAGATACGCAGTATTTT.

This chain links TRBV4-1 with TRBJ1-2; D gene ambiguous. V lost 2 bases and J 6 bases, leaving 10 bases between the germline ends. Germline V gene lookup returns CDR1 MGHRA and CDR2 YSYEKL. CDR3 length: 13 amino acids. CDR3 sequence reads: CASSQHILHGYTF. CDR3 DNA sequence: TGCGCCAGCAGCCAACACATTCTACATGGCTACACCTTC.

The chain links TRBV18 to TRBJ1-1, with D possibly being TRBD1 (5 bases). The CDR3 sequence is 15 residues long. V was pared by 3 bases and J by 4 bases, with 15 bases between. The germline V gene has CDR1 KGHSH and CDR2 LQKENI. In DNA form, the CDR3 reads TGTGCCAGCTCACCGAGGCGGCAGGGAGGCACTGAAGCTTTCTTT. Its translation: CASSPRRQGGTEAFF. Full variable domain (outside the CDR3, taken from reference TRBV18 and TRBJ1-1): NAGVMQNPRHLVRRRGQEARLRCSPMKGHSHVYWYRQLPEEGLKFMVYLQKENIIDESGMPKERFSAEFPKEGPSILRIQQVVRGDSAAYFCASSPRRQGGTEAFFGQGTRLTVV.